These 8 T cell receptor beta chains share one sample of origin, sequenced in a study of T cells in Graves' hyperthyroidism and ophthalmopathy. RNA transcripts gave rise to amplified TCR beta CDR3 regions. During a first-round RT-PCR of the TCR CDR3, the HTBI primer set was used. TCRdb recomputed calls from the multiplex PCR reads with MiXCR, one row per CDR3 protein. The table has roughly 700,000 distinct CDR3 sequences, 17% seen once. What was sequenced was blood. These receptors came from a man aged 45-60 years with Graves' hyperthyroidism.

This clonotype was seen repeatedly, ten times or more. The V gene is TRBV11-2, the J gene TRBJ1-1; D is ambiguous. CDR1 and CDR2 (germline): SGHAT, FQNNGV. The CDR3 length is 12 residues. Trimming removed 5 bases from V and 5 bases from J, with 9 bases in between. CDR3 protein: CASSPGWTEAFF. In DNA form, the CDR3 reads TGTGCCAGCAGCCCCGGCTGGACTGAAGCTTTCTTT. Drawing the rest from reference TRBV11-2 and TRBJ1-1, the complete variable domain is EAGVAQSPRYKIIEKRQSVAFWCNPISGHATLYWYQQILGQGPKLLIQFQNNGVVDDSQLPKDRFSAERLKGVDSTLKIQPAKLEDSAVYLCASSPGWTEAFFGQGTRLTVV.

This clonotype has a handful of counts. The J gene is TRBJ1-3, the V gene TRBV6-5, with D hard to call. The V end was cut by 0 bases, the J end by 4 bases, with 10 bases between. CDR1 and CDR2 (germline): MNHEY, SVGAGI. The length of the CDR3 is 15 residues. DNA for the CDR3: TGTGCCAGCAGTTACTCGATGGTGGAAGGAAACACCATATATTTT. This encodes CASSYSMVEGNTIYF.

This clonotype was seen repeatedly, ten times or more. The chain couples TRBV20-1 to TRBJ2-5; TRBD2 is a possible D gene (6 bases). The CDR3 has 14 amino acids. Trimming took off 3 bases at V and 2 bases at J, with 13 bases between the two ends. CDR1 DFQATT and CDR2 SNEGSKA come from the germline V gene (reference sequence). CDR3 sequence reads: CSASGSLGQETQYF. The CDR3 DNA is TGCAGTGCTAGCGGGAGTCTAGGGCAAGAGACCCAGTACTTC.

Many counts were recorded for this clonotype. The chain has TRBV20-1 and TRBJ1-4, with TRBD1 matching 7 bases. The trim removed 0 bases at V and 7 bases at J, leaving 8 bases unmatched. The germline gives CDR1 DFQATT, CDR2 SNEGSKA (reference sequence). The CDR3 contains 15 residues. The CDR3 nucleotides read TGCAGTGCTAGAGAAAGGGGGCGCGTTGGTGAAAAACTGTTTTTT. Its translation: CSARERGRVGEKLFF.

DNA for the CDR3: TGTGCCAGTAGGAGCCTTAGCGGGGGAGACACAGATACGCAGTATTTT. It codes for CASRSLSGGDTDTQYF. This chain joins TRBV19 and TRBJ2-3; 9 bases fit TRBD2. From germline, CDR1 is LNHDA and CDR2 SQIVND (reference sequence). This CDR3 comprises 16 residues. The V and J ends lost 6 bases and 2 bases, in that order; junction bases with no gene match: 9. Together with reference TRBV19 and TRBJ2-3, the CDR3 gives the full variable domain: DGGITQSPKYLFRKEGQNVTLSCEQNLNHDAMYWYRQDPGQGLRLIYYSQIVNDFQKGDIAEGYSVSREKKESFPLTVTSAQKNPTAFYLCASRSLSGGDTDTQYFGPGTRLTVL.

This clonotype was detected ten times or more. The chain recombines TRBV27 with TRBJ2-1, with 8 bases fitting TRBD2. Unmatched junction bases numbered 12, after V lost 0 bases and J lost 8 bases. The germline V gene encodes CDR1 MNHEY and CDR2 SMNVEV (reference sequence). The length of the CDR3 is 17 residues. The DNA of the CDR3 is TGTGCCAGCAGTTTATCGGCGGGAGGCGGGCCCTGGGATGAGCAGTTCTTC. Translating it yields CASSLSAGGGPWDEQFF.

V and J are TRBV10-3 and TRBJ1-1; 10 bases fit TRBD1. The CDR3 loop spans 13 amino acids. With V trimmed by 4 bases and J by 6 bases, 2 bases remained unmatched. The germline gives CDR1 ENHRY, CDR2 SYGVKD. DNA of the CDR3: TGTGCCATCAGTGTGACAGGGGGCCCTGAAGCTTTCTTT. The encoded protein is CAISVTGGPEAFF.

In this sample, this clonotype turned up many times. The rearrangement links TRBV28 to TRBJ2-2; weak D call: TRBD1 (6 bases). V lost 2 bases to trimming and J lost 4 bases, with 14 bases between them. Germline CDR1 reads MDHEN; CDR2 reads SYDVKM. The CDR3 contains 16 residues. CDR3 nucleotides: TGTGCCAGCAGTTTAGTTGACAGGTTCGGCACCGGGGAGCTGTTTTTT. Translated, it gives CASSLVDRFGTGELFF.